This T cell receptor (beta chain) appears in the sequencing data of a study of blood T cell repertoires in COVID-19. Background on the study: COVID-19 samples collected from the United States, Italy and Spain covered acute and convalescent phases. The cDNA or gDNA used as material had been derived from T cells, B-cell-depleted T cells, or PBMCs.

Per the study methods: Estimates of nucleated cell counts were drawn from the amplification of reference gene primers. Clones were read by immunoSEQ multiplex PCR, and TCRdb kept only the in-frame ones, dropping some. V, J and clone size are those of that table, while D and trimming were read from the DNA. The sample comprises 25,000 to 30,000 clones, approximately 93% of which are singletons, and 0.8% to 0.9% rests with the top ten. Enrolled during active infection, Seattle patients were then followed longitudinally. V was clipped by 3 bases and J by 0 bases, with 10 bases between them. CDR3 length: 15 residues. Germline V gene data show CDR1 as LNHDA and CDR2 as SQIVND (reference sequence).

The receptor was derived from a woman in her 70s with COVID-19, enrolled during active disease. Sequencing was done on a sample of peripheral blood. The chain links TRBV19 to TRBJ2-3; no reliable D call. CDR3 DNA sequence: TGTGCCAGTAGTATGTGGAGTTCTAGCACAGATACGCAGTATTTT. This encodes CASSMWSSSTDTQYF. The full variable domain, completed using reference TRBV19 and TRBJ2-3, is DGGITQSPKYLFRKEGQNVTLSCEQNLNHDAMYWYRQDPGQGLRLIYYSQIVNDFQKGDIAEGYSVSREKKESFPLTVTSAQKNPTAFYLCASSMWSSSTDTQYFGPGTRLTVL.